Shown below are 10 T cell receptor beta chains from a single sample sequenced in a study of post-analysis software for immune sequencing data. Findings and limits, study-wide: Patients had higher frequencies than controls of about five TRBV segments, including TRBV5-6, TRBV5-1 and TRBV20-1.

These receptors are not linked to any known antigen. cDNA libraries of TCR beta carried unique molecular identifiers. TCRdb recomputed calls from the PCR reads with MiXCR, one row per CDR3 protein. The profile covers approximately 180,000 distinct CDR3 sequences, with 30% appearing a single time and roughly 1.6% taken by the ten largest. Sequencing was done on a sample of blood. These receptors originate from a girl between 5 and 17 years old with multiple sclerosis.

V is TRBV28 and J is TRBJ2-7, with TRBD2 identical over 7 bases. The CDR3 is made up of 17 amino acids. J lost 2 bases, V lost 5 bases, and 15 bases had no gene match. The germline V gene encodes CDR1 MDHEN and CDR2 SYDVKM. Here the CDR3 DNA reads TGTGCCAGCAGTCCCTTTTTCATTTCTAGCGGACCCTACGAGCAGTACTTC. Its protein is CASSPFFISSGPYEQYF. Together with reference TRBV28 and TRBJ2-7, the CDR3 gives the full variable domain: DVKVTQSSRYLVKRTGEKVFLECVQDMDHENMFWYRQDPGLGLRLIYFSYDVKMKEKGDIPEGYSVSREKKERFSLILESASTNQTSMYLCASSPFFISSGPYEQYFGPGTRLTVT.

As DNA, the CDR3 is TGTGCCAGCAGTGTCCGGACTAGCGGCACAGATACGCAGTATTTT. Amino acids: CASSVRTSGTDTQYF. This rearrangement joins TRBV6-4 to TRBJ2-3; TRBD2 agrees at 9 bases. This CDR3 is built from 15 residues. Unmatched junction bases numbered 3, after V lost 4 bases and J lost 1 base. The germline CDR1 and CDR2 sequences are MRHNA and SNTAGT.

This clonotype was seen only a few times. This rearrangement joins TRBV20-1 to TRBJ2-5; 12 nucleotides match TRBD2. Germline assignment: CDR1 DFQATT and CDR2 SNEGSKA (reference sequence). Unmatched junction bases numbered 14, after V lost 1 base and J lost 11 bases. This CDR3 has 16 residues. DNA of the CDR3: TGCAGTGCTAGAGCTTTCAGACTAGCGGGGGACAATGAGCAGTACTTC. It codes for CSARAFRLAGDNEQYF.

This clonotype was counted between two and nine times. This sequence joins TRBV12-3 or TRBV12-4 and TRBJ2-1; no clear D gene. The CDR3 runs to 12 residues. V lost 3 bases to trimming and J lost 8 bases, with 8 bases between them. Written as DNA, the CDR3 is TGTGCCAGCAGTTTTTTTCTCGATGAGCAGTTCTTC. Its protein product is CASSFFLDEQFF.

This chain uses TRBV11-2 with TRBJ2-7; TRBD2 aligns across 12 bases. In germline, CDR1 is SGHAT, CDR2 FQNNGV. CDR3 length: 18 amino acids. V lost 5 bases and J lost 2; bases outside the gene matches: 13. The CDR3: CASSPRTSGGTYPYEQYF. The CDR3 DNA reads as TGTGCCAGCAGCCCTCGAACTAGCGGGGGGACTTATCCCTACGAGCAGTACTTC.

This clonotype has only a few counts. The rearrangement joins TRBV25-1 to TRBJ2-3, with D maybe TRBD2 (5 bases). CDR3 length: 15 residues. Germline lookup yields CDR1 MGHDK and CDR2 SYGVNS. The V end lost 3 bases, the J end lost 4 bases, and 14 bases lay between the germline ends. DNA for the CDR3: TGTGCCAGCAGTGAGGACTCCCCGGGCCCAGATACGCAGTATTTT. Its protein is CASSEDSPGPDTQYF.

This clonotype was seen repeatedly, ten times or more. The chain combines TRBV24-1 with TRBJ2-3, with 11 bases fitting TRBD2. The CDR3 runs to 17 residues. Trimming at V came to 3 bases and at J to 0 bases, leaving 4 bases not matched to a gene. Germline V gene sequence: CDR1 KGHDR, CDR2 SFDVKD. In nucleotides, the CDR3 is TGTGCCACCAGTGATGAAGGGACTAGCGGTAGCACAGATACGCAGTATTTT. This translates into CATSDEGTSGSTDTQYF.

A remark on this clonotype: At one of its ends the junction is not consistent with the germline gene, which may arise from a read error. The chain couples TRBV5-1 to TRBJ2-1, with 12 nucleotides matching TRBD2. The CDR3 has 17 residues. From germline, CDR1 is SGHRS and CDR2 YFSETQ. CDR3 sequence: CASSLGGTSGFVNEQCF. CDR3 DNA sequence: TGCGCCAGCAGCTTGGGGGGGACTAGCGGGTTCGTGAATGAGCAGTGCTTC. Combining the CDR3 with reference TRBV5-1 and TRBJ2-1 gives the whole variable domain KAGVTQTPRYLIKTRGQQVTLSCSPISGHRSVSWYQQTPGQGLQFLFEYFSETQRNKGNFPGRFSGRQFSNSRSEMNVSTLELGDSALYLCASSLGGTSGFVNEQCFGPGTRLTVL.

Comments on this clonotype: With a much larger clone just one base away, this may be a read error. This chain uses TRBV4-1 with TRBJ2-3; a possible D gene is TRBD2 (5 bases). The CDR3 runs 16 residues. Between the trimmed V and J ends, which lost 5 bases and 10 bases, there was a span of 25 bases. CDR1 MGHRA and CDR2 YSYEKL come from the germline V gene. DNA for the CDR3: TGCGCCAGCAGCTGGGCCGGGGAGTTCTTTTCGGATGCGCAGTATTTT. This sequence encodes CASSWAGEFFSDAQYF.

A few counts support this clonotype. A single base separates this from a much larger clone, so it may be a read error. The gene calls are TRBV5-1 and TRBJ2-3; 7 nucleotides agree with TRBD1. The CDR3 is 15 amino acids. Germline V gene data show CDR1 as SGHRS and CDR2 as YFSETQ. The V segment lost 4 bases and the J segment 2 bases; nucleotides outside the gene matches: 7. As DNA, the CDR3 is TGCGCCAGCAGCCCCGGGGACAGTTCCACAGATACGCAGTATTTT. This sequence encodes CASSPGDSSTDTQYF.